This T cell receptor beta chain was identified in a study of blood T cells in healthy people across ages. Samples had at least 6.5 million PBMCs isolated from them. Germline V lookup: CDR1 DFQATT, CDR2 SNEGSKA (reference sequence). V lost 2 bases, J lost 0 bases, and 16 bases lay in between. The CDR3 length is 16 residues. Findings and limits, study-wide: Age advanced and TCR beta diversity per million T cells fell, roughly linearly.

About this clonotype: Its antigen is still unknown.

A second about 7 to 11 cycle PCR used barcoded and J-beta primers. TCRdb independently ran MiXCR on the 5' RACE reads; one entry per CDR3 protein. The sample lists about 940,000 distinct CDR3 sequences; roughly 48% were seen once. Specimen: blood. The sequence derives from a man aged 25 to 45 in good health. V gene TRBV20-1 combines with J gene TRBJ1-2; D remains unclear. The CDR3: CSARRSEPPANYGYTF. The CDR3 nucleotides are TGCAGTGCTAGACGGTCAGAACCACCAGCTAACTATGGCTACACCTTC.